What follows is one TCR beta chain and its context. The sample originates from a study of radiotherapy plus CTLA-4 blockade in lung cancer. Study-wide context: Objective responses were seen in around 18% of patients, disease control in less than 40%.

The data were produced by immunoSEQ multiplex PCR, yet TCRdb's version contains in-frame clones alone and is incomplete. This sample has 45,000 or so clones, with approximately 91% found just once. This CDR3 has 13 residues. Germline CDR1 and CDR2: SGHRS and YFSETQ. Trimming took off 2 bases at V and 7 bases at J, with 7 bases between the two ends. The sequence was collected from a human donor with non-small cell lung cancer whose response to radiotherapy plus ipilimumab could not be evaluated. The V gene is TRBV5-1, the J gene TRBJ1-6; perhaps TRBD1 as D (5 bases). The sequenced sample was peripheral blood, obtained from a patient treated with radiotherapy plus ipilimumab. The CDR3 here is CASSLSGNSPLHF. The DNA for the CDR3 is TGCGCCAGCAGCTTATCAGGGAATTCACCCCTCCACTTT.